This TCR beta chain was found in a study of shared clonotypes between healthy human individuals (dated by TCRdb to 2020 to 2022). Concerning the study at large: The cohort included three men and a couple of women between 18 and 49 years of age. For each donor, CD4 naive and CD4 memory were each run on three plates, CD8 naive on two plates, and CD8 memory on one plate. Blood TCR repertoires of several healthy adults were deeply sequenced to estimate repertoire size and the extent of clonotype sharing between individuals. Libraries were prepared and TCR repertoires were sequenced by different laboratories using diverse techniques, in order to increase sequencing depth and limit assay-specific biases. Per donor, leukapheresis produced somewhere between about 0.8 and 9.5 billion PBMCs.

As to this clone: The target of this receptor is not known. Per-base quality was not reported, and no clone a single base away is much larger than it.

Summary of the overall study and its limitations: Higher generation probabilities were observed for clonotypes shared by all four sorted-subset donors than for non-shared clonotypes. Naive subsets generally had larger estimated clonotype richness than memory subsets did. Around 5.4% of naive CD4, 3% to 4% of naive CD8, roughly 2.4% of memory CD4, and around 0.42% of memory CD8 clonotypes were shared across several donors. Sampling was restricted to blood, and TCR repertoires in tissue are likely to differ from TCR repertoires in blood. Pairwise subsampling indicated that sequencing depth was expected to affect the degree of clonotype sharing among donors. Because the study included only a small number of donors, the genetic and exposure-history diversity represented was limited. Rarefaction of sorted-subset datasets indicated incomplete sequencing despite the large sequencing depth.

Using the deep immunoSEQ assay, TCR CDR3 regions were amplified from genomic DNA by multiplex PCR. Genomic DNA extracted from each cell subset was distributed evenly over all wells of several immunoSEQ 96-well plates, and each plate served as one replicate. For sorted subsets, each replicate PCR was loaded with roughly 0.2 ug genomic DNA, equivalent to approximately 27,000 T cell genomes. The purified libraries were quantified using a Qubit 3.0 fluorometer, sized with a Bioanalyzer 2100, and then quantified again using the KAPA Library Quantification kit. A separate single-read 150-cycle Illumina NextSeq 550 flow cell was used to sequence each immunoSEQ 96-well plate. Processing in the source paper ran as follows. Because the immunoSEQ output held only junctional sequences and lacked quality scores, the filtering could not match the filtering applied to full-length reads. Sequences were annotated with PyIR, a Python wrapper for IgBLAST v1.9, and V/J genes and CDR3 were assigned using IMGT germline references. Reads with weak V/J assignments (E-value above 1e-6), missing CDR3, stop codons, out-of-frame junctions, or ambiguous translated residues were removed. V3J clonotypes were defined as sequences sharing an identical inferred V gene, J gene, and CDR3 amino acid sequence. The percentage overlap between two repertoires was calculated by dividing the number of shared unique clonotypes by the size of the smaller repertoire. Three approaches were used to assess repertoire richness: RTK rarefaction, the Chao1 estimator, and Recon v2.1 estimates of unobserved clonotypes. OLGA was used to compute generation probabilities for all TCRbeta clonotypes that the gDNA method yielded from a handful of donors. TCRdb took this table from immuneACCESS and kept in-frame rearrangements with V and J called. Such tables lack part of the clones; where checked against another copy, unresolved V genes explain under half of the gap, and the rest is unexplained. D and trimming were read from the DNA, whereas the V and J calls and clone size are those reported in that table. For this sample the table gives 1 million to 1.3 million clones, of which about four fifths were detected only once. 0.5% to 0.65% of the sample is taken by the ten largest.

The donors were healthy, HIV-negative adults with no recently reported acute infections or vaccinations. Every donor was a Caucasian adult living in Nashville, Tennessee, USA. CD4+ T cells were enriched through magnetic negative selection, after which naive cells were positively selected on CD45RA and the remaining negative fraction served as the memory subset. Blood was obtained by leukapheresis, after which PBMCs were separated by Ficoll-Histopaque density gradient centrifugation and cryopreserved in liquid nitrogen vapor phase. Analytical flow cytometry was used to check the purity and quantity of every magnetically sorted T cell population. Genomic DNA was isolated from every sorted fraction and measured by UV absorbance on a Nanodrop 2000c. The clonotype originates from a man between 18 and 35 years old in good health. Some clones in this sample may be carry-over from other donors' samples. Input material: memory CD4+ T cells from PBMCs. The cell subset or site tag for this specimen amounts to: CD45RA-negative fraction.

The DNA is TGTGCCAGCAGTTTCCTCAAGCTTAGCGGGAGAGGGAGGGAGACCCAGTACTTC. This yields the protein CASSFLKLSGRGRETQYF. The chain is encoded by TRBV28 joined to TRBJ2-5; 9 bases in the middle match TRBD2. The CDR3 numbers 18 residues from cysteine through phenylalanine. CDR3 DNA is the only sequence kept; it has 54 bases, read in frame from the first base. After removal of 3 bases from V and 5 bases from J, the junction retains 16 bases not matched to a gene. The germline V gene encodes CDR1 MDHEN and CDR2 SYDVKM.